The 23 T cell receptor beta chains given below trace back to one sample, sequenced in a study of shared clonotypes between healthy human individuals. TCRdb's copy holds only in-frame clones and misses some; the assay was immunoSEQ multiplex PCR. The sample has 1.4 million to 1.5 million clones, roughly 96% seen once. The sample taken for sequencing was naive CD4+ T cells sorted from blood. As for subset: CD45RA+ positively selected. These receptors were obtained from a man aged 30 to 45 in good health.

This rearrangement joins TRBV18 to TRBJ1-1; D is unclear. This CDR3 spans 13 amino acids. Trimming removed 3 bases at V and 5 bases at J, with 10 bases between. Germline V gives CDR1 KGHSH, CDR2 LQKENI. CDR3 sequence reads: CASSPDFGTEAFF. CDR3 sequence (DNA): TGTGCCAGCTCACCGGATTTCGGGACTGAAGCTTTCTTT.

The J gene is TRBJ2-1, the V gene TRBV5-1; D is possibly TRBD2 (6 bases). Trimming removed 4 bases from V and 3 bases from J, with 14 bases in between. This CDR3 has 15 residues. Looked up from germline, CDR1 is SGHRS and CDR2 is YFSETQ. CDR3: CASSPLSGNYNEQFF. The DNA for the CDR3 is TGCGCCAGCAGCCCCCTTAGCGGCAACTACAATGAGCAGTTCTTC.

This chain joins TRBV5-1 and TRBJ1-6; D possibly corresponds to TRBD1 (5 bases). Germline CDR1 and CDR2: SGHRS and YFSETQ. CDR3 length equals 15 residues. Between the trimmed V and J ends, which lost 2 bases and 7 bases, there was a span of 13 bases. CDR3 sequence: CASSLLAGRNSPLHF. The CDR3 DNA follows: TGCGCCAGCAGCTTATTGGCAGGGAGAAATTCACCCCTCCACTTT.

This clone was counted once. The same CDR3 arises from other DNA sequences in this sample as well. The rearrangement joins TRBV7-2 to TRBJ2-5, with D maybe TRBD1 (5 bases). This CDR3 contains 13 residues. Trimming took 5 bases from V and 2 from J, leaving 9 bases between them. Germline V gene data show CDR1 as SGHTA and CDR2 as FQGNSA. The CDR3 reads CASSPGPQETQYF. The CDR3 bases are TGTGCCAGCAGCCCAGGGCCACAAGAGACCCAGTACTTC.

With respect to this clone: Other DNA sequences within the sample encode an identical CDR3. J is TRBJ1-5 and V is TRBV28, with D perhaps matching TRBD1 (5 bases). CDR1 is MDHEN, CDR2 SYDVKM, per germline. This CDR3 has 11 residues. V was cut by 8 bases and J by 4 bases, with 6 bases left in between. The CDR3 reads CASAGNQPQHF. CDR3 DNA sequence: TGTGCCAGCGCAGGGAATCAGCCCCAGCATTTT. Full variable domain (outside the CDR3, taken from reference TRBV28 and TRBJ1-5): DVKVTQSSRYLVKRTGEKVFLECVQDMDHENMFWYRQDPGLGLRLIYFSYDVKMKEKGDIPEGYSVSREKKERFSLILESASTNQTSMYLCASAGNQPQHFGDGTRLSIL.

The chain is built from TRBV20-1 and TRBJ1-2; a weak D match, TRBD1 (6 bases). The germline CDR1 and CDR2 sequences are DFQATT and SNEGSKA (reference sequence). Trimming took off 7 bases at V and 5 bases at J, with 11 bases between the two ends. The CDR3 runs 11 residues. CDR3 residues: CSVITGYGYTF. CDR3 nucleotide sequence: TGCAGTGTTATAACAGGGTATGGCTACACCTTC.

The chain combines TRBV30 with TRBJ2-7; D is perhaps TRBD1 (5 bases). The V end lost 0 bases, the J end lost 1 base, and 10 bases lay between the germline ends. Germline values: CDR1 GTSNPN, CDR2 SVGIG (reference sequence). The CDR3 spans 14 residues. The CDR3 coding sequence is TGTGCCTGGAGTGTACAGAGACAGTCCTACGAGCAGTACTTC. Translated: CAWSVQRQSYEQYF.

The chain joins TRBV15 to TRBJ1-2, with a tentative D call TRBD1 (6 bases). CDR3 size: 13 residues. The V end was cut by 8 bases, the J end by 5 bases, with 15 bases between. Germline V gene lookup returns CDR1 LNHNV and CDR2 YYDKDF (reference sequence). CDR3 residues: CATSQGRDYGYTF. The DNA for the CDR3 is TGTGCCACCTCGCAGGGGCGGGATTATGGCTACACCTTC.

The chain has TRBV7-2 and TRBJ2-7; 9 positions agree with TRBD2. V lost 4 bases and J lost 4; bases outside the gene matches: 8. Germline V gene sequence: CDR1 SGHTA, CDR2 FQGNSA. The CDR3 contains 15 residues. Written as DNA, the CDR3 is TGTGCCAGCAGCTCTTCCCGGGCGGGAGGGTACGAGCAGTACTTC. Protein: CASSSSRAGGYEQYF.

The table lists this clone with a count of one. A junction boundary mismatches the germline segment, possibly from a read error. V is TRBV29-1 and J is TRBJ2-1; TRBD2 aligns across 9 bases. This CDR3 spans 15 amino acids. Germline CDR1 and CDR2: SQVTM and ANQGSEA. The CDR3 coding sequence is TGCAGCGTGGAAGCGGGAGCGGGGGGCCGCGGTGAGCAGTTCTTC. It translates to CSVEAGAGGRGEQFF.

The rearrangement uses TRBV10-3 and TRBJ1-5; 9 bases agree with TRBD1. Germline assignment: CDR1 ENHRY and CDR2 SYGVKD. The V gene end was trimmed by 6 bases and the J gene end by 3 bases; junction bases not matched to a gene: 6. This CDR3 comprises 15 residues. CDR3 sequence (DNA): TGTGCCATCAGGGAGGGACAGGGAAACAATCAGCCCCAGCATTTT. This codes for CAIREGQGNNQPQHF.

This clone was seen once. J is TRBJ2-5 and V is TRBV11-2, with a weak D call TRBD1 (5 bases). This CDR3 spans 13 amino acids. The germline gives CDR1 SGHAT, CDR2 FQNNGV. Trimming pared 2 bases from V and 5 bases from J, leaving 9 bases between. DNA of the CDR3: TGTGCCAGCAGCTTATCAGGGTCGGAGACCCAGTACTTC. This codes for CASSLSGSETQYF.

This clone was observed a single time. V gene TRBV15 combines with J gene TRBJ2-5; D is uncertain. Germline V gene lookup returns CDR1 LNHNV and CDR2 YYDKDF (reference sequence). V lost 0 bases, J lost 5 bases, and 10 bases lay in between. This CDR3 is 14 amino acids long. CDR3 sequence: CATSRDTVVETQYF. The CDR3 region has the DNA TGTGCCACCAGCAGAGATACGGTGGTCGAGACCCAGTACTTC. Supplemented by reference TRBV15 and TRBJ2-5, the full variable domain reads DAMVIQNPRYQVTQFGKPVTLSCSQTLNHNVMYWYQQKSSQAPKLLFHYYDKDFNNEADTPDNFQSRRPNTSFCFLDIRSPGLGDTAMYLCATSRDTVVETQYFGPGTRLLVL.

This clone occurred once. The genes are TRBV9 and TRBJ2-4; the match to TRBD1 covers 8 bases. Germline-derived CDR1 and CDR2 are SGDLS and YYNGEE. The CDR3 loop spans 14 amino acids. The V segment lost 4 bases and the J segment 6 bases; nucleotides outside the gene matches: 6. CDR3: CASSSGQGGNIQYF. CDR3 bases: TGTGCCAGCAGCTCCGGACAGGGAGGAAACATTCAGTACTTC.

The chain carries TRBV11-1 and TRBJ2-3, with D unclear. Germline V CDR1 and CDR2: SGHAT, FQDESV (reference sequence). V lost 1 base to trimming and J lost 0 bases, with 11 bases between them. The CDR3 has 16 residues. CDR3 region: CASSLVPHSSTDTQYF. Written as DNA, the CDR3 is TGTGCCAGCAGCTTAGTTCCCCATTCAAGCACAGATACGCAGTATTTT.

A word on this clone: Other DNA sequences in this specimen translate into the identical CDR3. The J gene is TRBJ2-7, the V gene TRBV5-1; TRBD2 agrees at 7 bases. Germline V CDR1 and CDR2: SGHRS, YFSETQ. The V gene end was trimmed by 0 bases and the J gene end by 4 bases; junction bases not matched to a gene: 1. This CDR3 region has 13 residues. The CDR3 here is CASSLGAGYEQYF. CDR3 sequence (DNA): TGCGCCAGCAGCTTGGGAGCGGGGTACGAGCAGTACTTC.

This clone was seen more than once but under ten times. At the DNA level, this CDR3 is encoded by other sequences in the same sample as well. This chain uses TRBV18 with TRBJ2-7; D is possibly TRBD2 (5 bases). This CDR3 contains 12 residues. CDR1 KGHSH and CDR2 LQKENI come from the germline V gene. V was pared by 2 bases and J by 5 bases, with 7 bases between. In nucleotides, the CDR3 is TGTGCCAGCTCACCATCGAGGGACGAGCAGTACTTC. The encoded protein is CASSPSRDEQYF.

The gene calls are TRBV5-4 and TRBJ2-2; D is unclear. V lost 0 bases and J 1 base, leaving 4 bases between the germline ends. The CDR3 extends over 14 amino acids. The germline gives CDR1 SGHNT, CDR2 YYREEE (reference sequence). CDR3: CASSLDQNTGELFF. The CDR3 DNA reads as TGTGCCAGCAGCTTGGACCAGAACACCGGGGAGCTGTTTTTT.

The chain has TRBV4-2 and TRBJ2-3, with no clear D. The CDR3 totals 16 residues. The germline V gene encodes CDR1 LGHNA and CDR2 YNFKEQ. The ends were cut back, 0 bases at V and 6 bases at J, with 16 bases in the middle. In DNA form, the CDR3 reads TGTGCCAGCAGCCAAGACCGGGCCTTAGAACGGGATACGCAGTATTTT. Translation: CASSQDRALERDTQYF.

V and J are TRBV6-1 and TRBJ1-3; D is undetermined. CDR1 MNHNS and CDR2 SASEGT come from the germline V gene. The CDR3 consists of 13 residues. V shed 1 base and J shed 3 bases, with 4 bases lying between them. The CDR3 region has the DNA TGTGCCAGCAGTGAAGACAGTGGAAACACCATATATTTT. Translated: CASSEDSGNTIYF.

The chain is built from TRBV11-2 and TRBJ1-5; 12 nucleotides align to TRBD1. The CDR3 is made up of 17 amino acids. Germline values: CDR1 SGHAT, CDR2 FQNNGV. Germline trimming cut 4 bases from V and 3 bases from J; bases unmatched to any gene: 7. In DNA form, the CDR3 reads TGTGCCAGCAGCTCTGGGGGGACAGGGGGCTTCAATCAGCCCCAGCATTTT. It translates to CASSSGGTGGFNQPQHF.

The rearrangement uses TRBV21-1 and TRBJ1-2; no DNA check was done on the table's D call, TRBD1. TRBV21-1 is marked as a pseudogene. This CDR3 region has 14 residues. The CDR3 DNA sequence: TGTGCCAGCAGCAAAAGACAGGTCCCCTATGGCTACACCTTC. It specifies CASSKRQVPYGYTF.

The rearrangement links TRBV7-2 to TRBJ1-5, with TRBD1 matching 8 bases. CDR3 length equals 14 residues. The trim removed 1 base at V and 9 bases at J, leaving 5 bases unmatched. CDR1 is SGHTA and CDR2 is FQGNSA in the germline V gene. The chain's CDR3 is CASSLGTGYRPQHF. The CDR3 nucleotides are TGTGCCAGCAGCTTAGGGACAGGGTACCGGCCCCAGCATTTT.